This entry is about one T cell receptor beta chain. The data were taken from a study of blood T cell repertoires in COVID-19. Here immunoSEQ multiplex PCR was the method, and the copy in TCRdb shows in-frame clones only, minus some. Here the sample spans 250,000 to 300,000 clones, around 83% being singletons. This clonotype was sampled from a man aged 80 or over with acute or convalescent COVID-19. What was sequenced was peripheral blood.

The CDR3 is CASSLALGLADDYEQYF. CDR3 nucleotide sequence: TGCGCCAGCAGCTTGGCGTTGGGACTAGCGGACGACTACGAGCAGTACTTC. V and J are TRBV5-1 and TRBJ2-7, with 11 nucleotides matching TRBD2. The CDR3 consists of 17 residues. Germline V CDR1 and CDR2: SGHRS, YFSETQ. V gave up 0 bases and J gave up 3 bases; unmatched junction bases: 8.